Listed below are T cell receptor beta chains from one sample, sequenced in a study of T cell therapy after organ transplantation. Profiling relied on immunoSEQ multiplex PCR, and the TCRdb table lists in-frame clones only, not all of them. Of around 20,000 clones in the sample, 84% were seen once. These receptors lack a known antigen. This material consisted of CD8+ T cells from blood, taken after autologous CMV-specific T cell therapy. All receptors derive from a human patient who had received a solid organ transplant and had CMV disease. Part of the T cell pool may stem from the graft donor. Both conserved end residues are part of each CDR3. The D gene is left open where the match is weak. A clone size is listed for some rows: how often the clone was seen (once, few, many), or a class if it is expanded.

j_call v_call d_call clone_size cdr3_nt cdr3_aa
TRBJ2-1 TRBV11-2 TRBD2 - TGTGCCAGCAGCTTAGTACCCGGGAGGGCCAATGAGCAGTTCTTC CASSLVPGRANEQFF
TRBJ1-2 TRBV9 - once TGTGCCAGCTCGGACAGCCCGAGGGCTAACTATGGCTACACCTTC CASSDSPRANYGYTF
TRBJ2-7 TRBV6-5 TRBD1 - TGTGCCAGCAGTTCGACAGGGTCCTACGAGCAGTACTTC CASSSTGSYEQYF
TRBJ2-7 TRBV6-6 - - TGTGCCTGCGCCGTGGTTGCATACGAGCAGTACTTC CACAVVAYEQYF
TRBJ1-2 TRBV30 TRBD1 once TGTGCCTGGGGACAGGGAAAACTCTATGGCTACACCTTC CAWGQGKLYGYTF
TRBJ2-7 TRBV6-5 - - TGTGCCAGCAGTCTCCTAGGGCCTAGCTCCTACGAGCAGTACTTC CASSLLGPSSYEQYF
TRBJ1-1 TRBV19 TRBD1 - TGTGCCAGTAGTAACGACAGGGTTAGCACTGAAGCTTTCTTT CASSNDRVSTEAFF
TRBJ1-5 TRBV4-3 - - TGCGCCAGCAGCCAAGACAGCGGCGCCTCGGGTCAGCCCCAGCATTTT CASSQDSGASGQPQHF
TRBJ2-7 TRBV6-5 - - TGTGCCAGCAGTTACCGATCATACGAGCAGTACTTC CASSYRSYEQYF
TRBJ1-2 TRBV5-1 - - TGCGCCAGCAGCTTGGTGTATCTTGGGCCTGATGGCTACACCTTC CASSLVYLGPDGYTF
TRBJ1-4 TRBV7-6 TRBD1 - TGTGCCAGCAGCTTAGACCCCCAGCAGGGGGCGGATGAAAAACTGTTTTTT CASSLDPQQGADEKLFF
TRBJ2-2 TRBV28 - - TGTGCCAGCAGTTTCCCTCCGCAAGGGGTCGCCGGGGAGCTGTTTTTT CASSFPPQGVAGELFF
TRBJ2-1 TRBV27 - - TGTGCCAGCGGGTCCGCGGGGCAGTTCTTC CASGSAGQFF
TRBJ2-1 TRBV4-3 TRBD2 - TGCGCCAGCAGCCAAGGGGCTAGCGGGGGGGCCAATGAGCAGTTCTTC CASSQGASGGANEQFF
TRBJ2-2 TRBV5-6 - - TGTGCCAGCAGCCGTACTAGAAACACCGGGGAGCTGTTTTTT CASSRTRNTGELFF
TRBJ2-7 TRBV2 TRBD2 - TGTGCCAGCGGTGGGGGGGTCGGGCAGTACTTC CASGGGVGQYF